This section outlines one T cell receptor beta chain sequence together with its context. One entry per CDR3 protein, called by TCRdb with MiXCR from the RACE reads. The data contain under 70,000 distinct CDR3 sequences, 11% of them singletons. Time point: pre-sensitization, week 0. Treatment: therapeutic diphenylcyclopropenone sensitization with weekly scalp DPC. Blood was collected ahead of every patch test applied. The sample comes from a study of human T cells and chemical hapten exposure. Study-wide background: Donors were sensitized with 2% DPC on the upper inner arm.

Germline V gene sequence: CDR1 SNHLY, CDR2 FYNNEI. Trimming pared 5 bases from V and 7 bases from J, leaving 18 bases between. The CDR3 covers 15 residues. This specimen consisted of whole blood, obtained in connection with sensitization to the hapten diphenylcyclopropenone (DPC). This sequence was found in a woman in her 40s with alopecia areata. Some clones in this sample may be carry-over from other donors' samples. V gene TRBV2 combines with J gene TRBJ1-5; D is possibly TRBD1 (5 bases). In DNA, the CDR3 is TGTGCCAGCAGTAGAAAGTGGGACGGCGAACAGCCCCAGCATTTT. It encodes CASSRKWDGEQPQHF.